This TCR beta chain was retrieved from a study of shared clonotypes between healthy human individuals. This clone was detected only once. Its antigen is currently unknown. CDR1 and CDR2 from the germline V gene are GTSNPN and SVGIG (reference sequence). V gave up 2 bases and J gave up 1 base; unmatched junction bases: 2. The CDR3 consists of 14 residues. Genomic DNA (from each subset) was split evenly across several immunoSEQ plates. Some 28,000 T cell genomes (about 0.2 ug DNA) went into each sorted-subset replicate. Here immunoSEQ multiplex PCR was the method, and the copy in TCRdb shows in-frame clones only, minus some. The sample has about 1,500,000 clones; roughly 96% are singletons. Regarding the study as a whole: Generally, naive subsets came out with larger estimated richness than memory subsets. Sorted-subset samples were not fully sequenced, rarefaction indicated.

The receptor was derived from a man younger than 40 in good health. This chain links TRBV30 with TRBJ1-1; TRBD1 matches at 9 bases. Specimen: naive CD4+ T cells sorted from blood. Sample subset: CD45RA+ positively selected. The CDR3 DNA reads TGTGCCTGGAGTACGGGACAGGGGAACACTGAAGCTTTCTTT. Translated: CAWSTGQGNTEAFF.